The clone carrying this T cell receptor beta chain was found a few times. V gave up 4 bases and J gave up 4 bases, with 14 bases separating them. The V gene's germline CDR1 is SGHRS and CDR2 YFSETQ. The CDR3 extends over 15 amino acids. This entry belongs to a study of blood T cell repertoires in COVID-19. Looking at the study overall: Specimens from acute and convalescent COVID-19 originated in the United States, Italy and Spain.

Authors' methods: Amplified reference gene primers provided the basis for estimating nucleated cell counts. TCRdb's table, derived via immunoSEQ multiplex PCR, lists solely in-frame clones and lacks some. From that table come the V and J calls and clone size; the DNA was used to work out D and trimming. The repertoire includes about 160,000 clones, over 75% of them detected once, and 6.9% sits in the top ten. V gene TRBV5-1 combines with J gene TRBJ2-2, with D maybe TRBD1 (5 bases). This receptor was obtained from a man older than 75 with COVID-19, enrolled during active disease. The sample comprised peripheral blood. CDR3 DNA sequence: TGCGCCAGCAGCCTTGATGCAGGGTTCACCGGGGAGCTGTTTTTT. Translating gives CASSLDAGFTGELFF. Together with reference TRBV5-1 and TRBJ2-2, the CDR3 gives the full variable domain: KAGVTQTPRYLIKTRGQQVTLSCSPISGHRSVSWYQQTPGQGLQFLFEYFSETQRNKGNFPGRFSGRQFSNSRSEMNVSTLELGDSALYLCASSLDAGFTGELFFGEGSRLTVL.